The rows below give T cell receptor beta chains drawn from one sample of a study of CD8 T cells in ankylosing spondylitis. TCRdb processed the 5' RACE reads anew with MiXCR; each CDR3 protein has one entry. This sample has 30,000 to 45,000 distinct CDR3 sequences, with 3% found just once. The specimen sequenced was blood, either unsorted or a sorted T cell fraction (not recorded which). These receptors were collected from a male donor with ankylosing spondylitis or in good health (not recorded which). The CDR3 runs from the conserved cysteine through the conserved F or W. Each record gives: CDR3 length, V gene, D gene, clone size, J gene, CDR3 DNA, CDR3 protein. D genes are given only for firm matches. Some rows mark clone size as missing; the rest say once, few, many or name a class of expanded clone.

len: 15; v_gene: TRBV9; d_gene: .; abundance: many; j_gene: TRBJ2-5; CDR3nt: TGTGCCAGCAGCGTAGGGTTGCAGGGACGGGAGACCCAGTACTTC; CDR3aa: CASSVGLQGRETQYF
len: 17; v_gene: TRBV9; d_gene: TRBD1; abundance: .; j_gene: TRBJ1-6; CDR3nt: TGTGCCAGCAGCGAACCGGACAGGGGCTCCTATAATTCACCCCTCCACTTT; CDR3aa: CASSEPDRGSYNSPLHF
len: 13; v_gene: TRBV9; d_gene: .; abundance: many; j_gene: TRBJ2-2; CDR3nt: TGTGCCAGCAGCGTAGCGGGGGACGGGGAGCTGTTTTTT; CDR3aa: CASSVAGDGELFF
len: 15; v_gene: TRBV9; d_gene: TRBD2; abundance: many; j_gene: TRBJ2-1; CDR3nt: TGTGCCAGCAGCGTCAGAGCGGGGGTCTACAATGAGCAGTTCTTC; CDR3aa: CASSVRAGVYNEQFF
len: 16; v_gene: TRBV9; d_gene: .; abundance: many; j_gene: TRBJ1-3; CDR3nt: TGTGCCAGCAGCGTAGAAGGGGCTGACTCTGGAAACACCATATATTTT; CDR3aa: CASSVEGADSGNTIYF
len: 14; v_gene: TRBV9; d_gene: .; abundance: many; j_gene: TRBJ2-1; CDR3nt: TGTGCCAGCAGCGCTCTCCCCTCTAAGGGAGAGCAGTTCTTC; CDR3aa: CASSALPSKGEQFF
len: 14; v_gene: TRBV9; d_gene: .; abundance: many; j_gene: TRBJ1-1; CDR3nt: TGTGCCAGCAGCGTAGCGGGCTTTAACACTGAAGCTTTCTTT; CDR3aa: CASSVAGFNTEAFF
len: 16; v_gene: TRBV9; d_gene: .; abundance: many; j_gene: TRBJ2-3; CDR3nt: TGTGCCAGCAGCGGGTCGGGGCAAGCCCTCACAGATACGCAGTATTTT; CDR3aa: CASSGSGQALTDTQYF
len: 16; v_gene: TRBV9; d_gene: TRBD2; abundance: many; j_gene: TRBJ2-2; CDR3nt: TGTGCCAGCAGCGTAGGGCCGACTAGCGGGGCCGGGGAGCTGTTTTTT; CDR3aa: CASSVGPTSGAGELFF
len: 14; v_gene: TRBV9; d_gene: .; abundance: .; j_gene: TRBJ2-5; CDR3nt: TGTGCCAGCAGCGTAAGGGGGTCCCAAGAGACCCAGTACTTC; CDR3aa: CASSVRGSQETQYF
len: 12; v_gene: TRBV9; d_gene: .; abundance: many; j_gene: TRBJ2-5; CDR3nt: TGTGCCAGCAGCGTAGAAGGAGAGACCCAGTACTTC; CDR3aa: CASSVEGETQYF
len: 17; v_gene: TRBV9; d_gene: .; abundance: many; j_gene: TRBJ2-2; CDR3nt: TGTGCCAGCAGCGTCCAGGGACACCCCGCGAACACCGGGGAGCTGTTTTTT; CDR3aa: CASSVQGHPANTGELFF
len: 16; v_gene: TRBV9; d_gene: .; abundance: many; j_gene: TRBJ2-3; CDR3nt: TGTGCCAGCAGCTCCTTCACTAGTCGGAGCACAGATACGCAGTATTTT; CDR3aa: CASSSFTSRSTDTQYF
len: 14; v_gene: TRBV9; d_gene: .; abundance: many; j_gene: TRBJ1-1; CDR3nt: TGTGCCAGCAACAGGGACAATGGGGACACTGAAGCTTTCTTT; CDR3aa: CASNRDNGDTEAFF
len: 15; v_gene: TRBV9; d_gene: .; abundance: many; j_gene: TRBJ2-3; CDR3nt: TGTGCCAGCAGCGTAGGGGCCATCGGGGCAGATACGCAGTATTTT; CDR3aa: CASSVGAIGADTQYF
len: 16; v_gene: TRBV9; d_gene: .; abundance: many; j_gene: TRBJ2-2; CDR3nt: TGTGCCAGCAGCGTATTCGCGACAGGAGACACCGGGGAGCTGTTTTTT; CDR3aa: CASSVFATGDTGELFF
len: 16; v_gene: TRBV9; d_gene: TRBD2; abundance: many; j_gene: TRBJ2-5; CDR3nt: TGTGCCAGCAGCGTAGGAGGCGGGGGGGCCCGCGAGACCCAGTACTTC; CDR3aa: CASSVGGGGARETQYF
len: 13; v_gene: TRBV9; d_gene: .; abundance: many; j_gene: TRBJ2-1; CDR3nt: TGTGCCAGCAGCTCCCGACTACTCAATGAGCAGTTCTTC; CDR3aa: CASSSRLLNEQFF
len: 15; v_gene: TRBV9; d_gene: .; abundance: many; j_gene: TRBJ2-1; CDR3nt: TGTGCCAGCAGCGTAGAGGTGGTATCCTACAATGAGCAGTTCTTC; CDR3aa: CASSVEVVSYNEQFF
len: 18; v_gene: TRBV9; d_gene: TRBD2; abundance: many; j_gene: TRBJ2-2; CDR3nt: TGTGCCAGCAGCGTAGACCCCCTTCGCGGGAGTGGAACCGGGGAGCTGTTTTTT; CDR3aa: CASSVDPLRGSGTGELFF
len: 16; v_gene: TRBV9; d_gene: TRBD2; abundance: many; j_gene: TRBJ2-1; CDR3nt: TGTGCCAGCAGCGTCGTAGCGGGGGTGGGGGGCAATGAGCAGTTCTTC; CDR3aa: CASSVVAGVGGNEQFF
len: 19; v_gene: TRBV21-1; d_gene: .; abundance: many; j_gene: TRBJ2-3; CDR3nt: TGTGCCAGCAGCAAAATGGGCGGACAGGGTCCTGTCGGCACAGATACGCAGTATTTT; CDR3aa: CASSKMGGQGPVGTDTQYF
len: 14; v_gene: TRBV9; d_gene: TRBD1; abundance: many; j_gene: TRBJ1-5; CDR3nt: TGTGCCAGCAGCTCGGGACAGTCCAATCAGCCCCAGCATTTT; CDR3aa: CASSSGQSNQPQHF
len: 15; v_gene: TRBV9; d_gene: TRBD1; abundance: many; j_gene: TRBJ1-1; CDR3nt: TGTGCCAGCAGCGCGGACCCCAGGGGGGACACTGAAGCTTTCTTT; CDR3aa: CASSADPRGDTEAFF
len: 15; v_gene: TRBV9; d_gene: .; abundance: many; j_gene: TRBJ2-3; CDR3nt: TGTGCCAGCAGCGTAGGTGCTAGCCGCACAGATACGCAGTATTTT; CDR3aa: CASSVGASRTDTQYF
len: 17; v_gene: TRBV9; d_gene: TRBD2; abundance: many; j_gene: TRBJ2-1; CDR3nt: TGTGCCAGCAGCGTAGGTGGGACTAGCGGGAGGGGCGATGAGCAGTTCTTC; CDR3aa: CASSVGGTSGRGDEQFF
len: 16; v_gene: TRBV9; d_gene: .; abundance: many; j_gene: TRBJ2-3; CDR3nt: TGTGCCAGCAGCGTAGCAACGGGACCCCCCACAGATACGCAGTATTTT; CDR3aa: CASSVATGPPTDTQYF
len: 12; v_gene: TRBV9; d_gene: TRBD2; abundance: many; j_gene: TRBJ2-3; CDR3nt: TGTGCCAGCAGCACGGGACTAGAGACGCAGTATTTT; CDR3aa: CASSTGLETQYF
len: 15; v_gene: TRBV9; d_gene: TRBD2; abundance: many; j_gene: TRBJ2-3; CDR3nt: TGTGCCAGCAGACTTAGCGGGAGCCCAACAGATACGCAGTATTTT; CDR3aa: CASRLSGSPTDTQYF
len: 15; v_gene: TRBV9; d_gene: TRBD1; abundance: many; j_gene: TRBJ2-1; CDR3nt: TGTGCCAGCAGCAAACAGGGGGCTCAGGGGATGATCCAGTTCTTC; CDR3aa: CASSKQGAQGMIQFF
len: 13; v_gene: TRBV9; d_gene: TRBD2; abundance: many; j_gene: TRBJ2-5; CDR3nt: TGTGCCAGCAGCGGGACTAGTTACGGGACCCAGTACTTC; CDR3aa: CASSGTSYGTQYF
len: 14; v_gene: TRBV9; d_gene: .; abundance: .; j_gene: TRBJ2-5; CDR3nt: TGTGCCAGCAGCGTAGCTCAACTTCAAGAGACCCAGTACTTC; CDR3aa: CASSVAQLQETQYF
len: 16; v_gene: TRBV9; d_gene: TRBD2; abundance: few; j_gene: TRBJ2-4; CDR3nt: TGTGCCAGCAGCCCCGGACTAGCGGGGGCCGAAAACATTCAGTACTTC; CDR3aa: CASSPGLAGAENIQYF
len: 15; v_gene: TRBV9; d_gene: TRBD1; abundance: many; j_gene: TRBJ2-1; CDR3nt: TGTGCCAGCAGCGAGACAGGGATCTCCTACAATGAGCAGTTCTTC; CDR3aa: CASSETGISYNEQFF
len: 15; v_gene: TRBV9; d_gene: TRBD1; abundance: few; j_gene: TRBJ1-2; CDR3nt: TGTGCCAGCAGCGTGGGGATGGACAGGGAGTTTGGCTACACCTTC; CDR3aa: CASSVGMDREFGYTF
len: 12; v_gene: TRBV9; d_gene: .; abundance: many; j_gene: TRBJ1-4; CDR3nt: TGTGCCAGCAGCCCGTCAGGGGAAAAACTGTTTTTT; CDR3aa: CASSPSGEKLFF
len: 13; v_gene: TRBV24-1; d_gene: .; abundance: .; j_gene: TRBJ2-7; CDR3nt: TGTGCCACCAGTGATTTGAGGGGCTACGAGCAGTACTTC; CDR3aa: CATSDLRGYEQYF
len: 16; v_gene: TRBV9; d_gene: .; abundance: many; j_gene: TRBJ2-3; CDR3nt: TGTGCCAGCAGCGTAGATGATAGGGGGGGCAGAGATACGCAGTATTTT; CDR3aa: CASSVDDRGGRDTQYF
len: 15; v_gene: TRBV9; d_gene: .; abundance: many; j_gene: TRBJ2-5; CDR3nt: TGTGCCAGCAGCGTATCTCCAGGGAATCAAGAGACCCAGTACTTC; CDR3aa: CASSVSPGNQETQYF
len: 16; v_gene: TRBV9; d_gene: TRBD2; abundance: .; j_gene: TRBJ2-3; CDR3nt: TGTGCCAGCAGCGTAGGTGGCGGGAGCTTGAGAGATACGCAGTATTTT; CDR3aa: CASSVGGGSLRDTQYF
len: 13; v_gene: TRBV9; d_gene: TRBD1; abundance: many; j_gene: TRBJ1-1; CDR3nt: TGTGCCAGCGGTCGACAGGGGGTTACTGAAGCTTTCTTT; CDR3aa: CASGRQGVTEAFF
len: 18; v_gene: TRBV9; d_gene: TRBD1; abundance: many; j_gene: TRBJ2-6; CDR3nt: TGTGCCAGCAGCGGAGGACAGGAAGAATGGACTGGGGCCAACGTCCTGACTTTC; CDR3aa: CASSGGQEEWTGANVLTF
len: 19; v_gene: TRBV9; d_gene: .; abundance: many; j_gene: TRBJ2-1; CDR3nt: TGTGCCAGCAGCCCTATATATGAGGGACCGTATTTTCCTCGGGGTGAGCAGTTCTTC; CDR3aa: CASSPIYEGPYFPRGEQFF
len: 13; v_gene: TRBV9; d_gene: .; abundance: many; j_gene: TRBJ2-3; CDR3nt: TGTGCCAGCAGCGTAGACGGCGAGGGTACGCAGTATTTT; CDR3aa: CASSVDGEGTQYF
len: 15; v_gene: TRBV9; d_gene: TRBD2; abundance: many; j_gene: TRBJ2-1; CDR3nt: TGTGCCAGCAGCGTAGAGGCTAGCGGGATGGTTGAGCAGTTCTTC; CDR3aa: CASSVEASGMVEQFF
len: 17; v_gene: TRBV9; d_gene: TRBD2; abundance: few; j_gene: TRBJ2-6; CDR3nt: TGTGCCAGCAGCGTAGCTATCGGGGGGGCTGGGGCCAACGTCCTGACTTTC; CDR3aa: CASSVAIGGAGANVLTF
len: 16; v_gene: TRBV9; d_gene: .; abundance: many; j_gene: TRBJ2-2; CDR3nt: TGTGCCAGCAGCGTAGGGGTGCAGGGTTCCACCGGGGAGCTGTTTTTT; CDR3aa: CASSVGVQGSTGELFF
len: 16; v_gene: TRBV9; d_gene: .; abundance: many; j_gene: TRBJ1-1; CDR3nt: TGTGCCAGCAGCGTAGGGGGCACCTCCTGGGGCACTGAAGCTTTCTTT; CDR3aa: CASSVGGTSWGTEAFF
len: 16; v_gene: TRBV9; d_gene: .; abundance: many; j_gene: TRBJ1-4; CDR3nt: TGTGCCAGCAGCGTAGGGGGGGTAGGACAGTCTGAAAAACTGTTTTTT; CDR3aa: CASSVGGVGQSEKLFF
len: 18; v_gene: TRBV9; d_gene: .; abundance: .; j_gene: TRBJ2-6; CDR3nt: TGTGCCAGCACCCGTAGCCATCAGCGGGTCTCTGGGACCAACGTCCTGACTTTC; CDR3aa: CASTRSHQRVSGTNVLTF
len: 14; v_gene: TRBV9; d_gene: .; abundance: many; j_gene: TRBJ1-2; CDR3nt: TGTGCCAGCAGCGTGCGGGGGAACAACTATGGCTACACCTTC; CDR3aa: CASSVRGNNYGYTF
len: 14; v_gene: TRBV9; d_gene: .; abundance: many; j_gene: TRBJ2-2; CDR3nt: TGTGCCAGCAGCCCAGGACAGCCCACCGGGGAGCTGTTTTTT; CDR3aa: CASSPGQPTGELFF
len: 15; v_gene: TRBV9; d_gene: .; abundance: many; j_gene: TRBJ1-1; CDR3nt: TGTGCCAGCAGCCGGGACTCACCCGGGGTCACTGAAGCTTTCTTT; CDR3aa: CASSRDSPGVTEAFF
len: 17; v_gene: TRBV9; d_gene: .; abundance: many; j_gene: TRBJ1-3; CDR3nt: TGTGCCAGCAGCCCGCGGAATGCGGGGAGCTCTGGAAACACCATATATTTT; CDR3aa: CASSPRNAGSSGNTIYF